The next 30 T cell receptor beta chains were all read from a single sample in a study of blood T cell repertoires in COVID-19. Profiling relied on immunoSEQ multiplex PCR, and the TCRdb table lists in-frame clones only, not all of them. The profile shows 98,000 or so clones, around 81% of them singletons. Material: peripheral blood. The receptors derive from a woman aged 65 to 85 with acute or convalescent COVID-19.

This chain joins TRBV7-6 and TRBJ2-1; a possible D gene is TRBD2 (6 bases). CDR1 is SGHVS and CDR2 is FNYEAQ in the germline V gene. V dropped 5 bases and J dropped 6 bases, with 26 bases sitting between them. The CDR3 consists of 18 residues. CDR3 nucleotides: TGTGCCAGCAGCCTACGGATCCTCAACGACGCCGGGAGCAATGAGCAGTTCTTC. It yields the protein CASSLRILNDAGSNEQFF.

The chain is built from TRBV9 and TRBJ2-2; D not resolved. V was shortened by 4 bases and J by 5 bases, with 15 bases between the two germline ends. The CDR3 runs 15 residues. The V gene's germline CDR1 is SGDLS and CDR2 YYNGEE. The CDR3 nucleotides are TGTGCCAGCAGCCGTTCGGCAAAGCGAACCGGGGAGCTGTTTTTT. Encoded protein: CASSRSAKRTGELFF. The variable domain in full, with the rest retrieved from reference TRBV9 and TRBJ2-2, is DSGVTQTPKHLITATGQRVTLRCSPRSGDLSVYWYQQSLDQGLQFLIQYYNGEERAKGNILERFSAQQFPDLHSELNLSSLELGDSALYFCASSRSAKRTGELFFGEGSRLTVL.

This sequence joins TRBV7-2 and TRBJ2-1, with TRBD2 matching over 8 bases. The CDR3 spans 16 residues. From germline, CDR1 is SGHTA and CDR2 FQGNSA. V lost 1 base and J lost 7; bases outside the gene matches: 9. CDR3 region: CASSLGGGWARNEQFF. The CDR3 DNA follows: TGTGCCAGCAGCTTAGGCGGGGGGTGGGCTCGTAATGAGCAGTTCTTC.

J is TRBJ1-2 and V is TRBV3-1 (or the pseudogene TRBV3-2); a weak D match, TRBD1 (5 bases). The CDR3 covers 15 residues. Trimming removed 4 bases at V and 9 bases at J, with 21 bases between. The germline CDR1 and CDR2 sequences are LGHDT and YNNKEL (reference sequence). Written as DNA, the CDR3 is TGTGCCAGCAGCCCCGGGGGGGGGATAGAAATGCGCTACACCTTC. Its protein is CASSPGGGIEMRYTF.

The V call is TRBV5-5, the J call TRBJ2-7; 13 nucleotides agree with TRBD2. The CDR3 runs to 16 residues. Germline CDR1 SGHKS, CDR2 YYEKEE (reference sequence). V was pared by 5 bases and J by 3 bases, with 8 bases of the junction left unmatched. This chain's CDR3 is CASRGGLAGDLYEQYF. The CDR3 DNA reads TGTGCCAGCAGGGGAGGACTAGCGGGAGATCTCTACGAGCAGTACTTC. Full variable domain (remainder filled in from reference TRBV5-5 and TRBJ2-7): DAGVTQSPTHLIKTRGQQVTLRCSPISGHKSVSWYQQVLGQGPQFIFQYYEKEERGRGNFPDRFSARQFPNYSSELNVNALLLGDSALYLCASRGGLAGDLYEQYFGPGTRLTVT.

V is TRBV4-1 and J is TRBJ1-4; 7 bases agree with TRBD1. The V segment lost 3 bases and the J segment 3 bases; nucleotides outside the gene matches: 4. This CDR3 is built from 15 residues. Looked up from germline, CDR1 is MGHRA and CDR2 is YSYEKL. The CDR3 reads CASSHPDRSNEKLFF. CDR3 in DNA: TGCGCCAGCAGCCATCCGGACAGGTCTAATGAAAAACTGTTTTTT.

The chain carries TRBV15 and TRBJ2-2; the D gene is possibly TRBD2 (5 bases). Looked up from germline, CDR1 is LNHNV and CDR2 is YYDKDF (reference sequence). V lost 5 bases, J lost 4 bases, and 17 bases lay in between. This CDR3 is 16 amino acids long. This CDR3 is CATSPPGGVVTGELFF. The CDR3 bases are TGTGCCACCAGCCCCCCAGGAGGCGTTGTCACCGGGGAGCTGTTTTTT.

This clone is a singleton in its sample. V and J are TRBV7-2 and TRBJ2-5, with a weak D call TRBD1 (6 bases). The CDR3 sequence is 14 residues long. Germline CDR1 and CDR2: SGHTA and FQGNSA. V was shortened by 3 bases and J by 5 bases, with 13 bases between the two germline ends. Here the CDR3 DNA reads TGTGCCAGCAGCTTCACCAGGGGCGGGGAGACCCAGTACTTC. Residues: CASSFTRGGETQYF. Together with reference TRBV7-2 and TRBJ2-5, the CDR3 gives the full variable domain: GAGVSQSPSNKVTEKGKDVELRCDPISGHTALYWYRQSLGQGLEFLIYFQGNSAPDKSGLPSDRFSAERTGGSVSTLTIQRTQQEDSAVYLCASSFTRGGETQYFGPGTRLLVL.

The chain recombines TRBV28 with TRBJ2-2; D uncertain. This CDR3 has 14 amino acids. Germline loops: CDR1 MDHEN, CDR2 SYDVKM. Trimming left V 3 bases short and J 3 bases short, with 8 bases between. CDR3 residues: CASSFQLHTGELFF. The CDR3 nucleotides read TGTGCCAGCAGTTTTCAGTTGCACACCGGGGAGCTGTTTTTT.

The chain couples TRBV7-3 to TRBJ2-3; 11 bases are shared with TRBD2. The CDR3 has 15 residues. The V gene end was trimmed by 4 bases and the J gene end by 4 bases; junction bases not matched to a gene: 4. Per germline, CDR1 SGHTA and CDR2 FQGTGA. The DNA of the CDR3 is TGTGCCAGCAGCTCTAGCGGGGGGCCCCCAGATACGCAGTATTTT. Protein product: CASSSSGGPPDTQYF.

J is TRBJ1-5 and V is TRBV6-5, with 7 bases lining up with TRBD1. Germline V gene sequence: CDR1 MNHEY, CDR2 SVGAGI. The ends lost 8 bases at V and 1 base at J; junction bases unmatched: 5. This CDR3 region has 14 residues. In nucleotides, the CDR3 is TGTGCCAGCTCAGACAGGGCCAGCAATCAGCCCCAGCATTTT. Amino acids: CASSDRASNQPQHF.

The chain carries TRBV25-1 and TRBJ2-1; 9 bases are a match to TRBD1. The CDR3 length is 15 residues. V gave up 4 bases and J gave up 7 bases; unmatched junction bases: 8. Germline CDR1 and CDR2: MGHDK and SYGVNS. CDR3 residues: CASSAPGQGKNEQFF. The DNA for the CDR3 is TGTGCCAGCAGTGCCCCGGGACAGGGTAAGAATGAGCAGTTCTTC.

J is TRBJ1-2 and V is TRBV4-1; TRBD1 is a possible D gene (6 bases). Germline CDR1 and CDR2: MGHRA and YSYEKL. The length of the CDR3 is 14 residues. V was cut by 4 bases and J by 8 bases, with 17 bases left in between. CDR3 DNA: TGCGCCAGCAGCCCAATTCAAGGGGGTTTCGGCTACACCTTC. Encoded protein: CASSPIQGGFGYTF.

V usage is TRBV28 and J usage is TRBJ1-4; D not resolved. Germline lookup yields CDR1 MDHEN and CDR2 SYDVKM. V lost 7 bases, J lost 3 bases, and 12 bases lay in between. The CDR3 length is 14 residues. The chain's CDR3 is CASNGRWANEKLFF. CDR3 in DNA: TGTGCCAGCAATGGGAGGTGGGCTAATGAAAAACTGTTTTTT.

The rearrangement links TRBV19 to TRBJ1-5; tentative D call: TRBD1 (6 bases). The CDR3 covers 16 residues. V was shortened by 1 base and J by 3 bases, with 13 bases between the two germline ends. Per germline, CDR1 LNHDA and CDR2 SQIVND (reference sequence). The CDR3 protein is CASSIVTGFYNQPQHF. The DNA for the CDR3 is TGTGCCAGTAGTATAGTCACAGGGTTTTACAATCAGCCCCAGCATTTT.

This chain joins TRBV5-5 and TRBJ2-7; 8 bases match TRBD1. Germline CDR1 is SGHKS and CDR2 is YYEKEE (reference sequence). V dropped 3 bases and J dropped 4; count of bases not matched to a gene: 6. The CDR3 is 14 amino acids. The CDR3 here is CASSWGTGGYEQYV. The CDR3 coding sequence is TGTGCCAGCAGCTGGGGGACAGGCGGATACGAGCAGTACGTC.

The CDR3 reads CASSDGVTGSYGYTF. The CDR3 region has the DNA TGTGCCAGCAGTGACGGGGTGACAGGGAGCTATGGCTACACCTTC. This chain joins TRBV6-4 and TRBJ1-2, with 7 bases lining up with TRBD1. The CDR3 has 15 amino acids. V gave up 2 bases and J gave up 4 bases; unmatched junction bases: 7. The germline V gene has CDR1 MRHNA and CDR2 SNTAGT.

The chain has TRBV28 and TRBJ1-2; unclear D gene. V dropped 2 bases and J dropped 4 bases, with 11 bases sitting between them. The CDR3 loop spans 14 amino acids. Germline V gene data show CDR1 as MDHEN and CDR2 as SYDVKM. CDR3 in DNA: TGTGCCAGCAGTTTACTGGGCAGGCCCTATGGCTACACCTTC. Translation: CASSLLGRPYGYTF.

This clone was observed once. This chain joins TRBV7-9 and TRBJ2-5; 11 bases are shared with TRBD2. The trim removed 2 bases at V and 5 bases at J, leaving 7 bases unmatched. CDR1 is SEHNR and CDR2 is FQNEAQ in the germline V gene (reference sequence). This CDR3 is 16 amino acids long. The CDR3 spells CASSLLVAGGLETQYF. The CDR3, as DNA: TGTGCCAGCAGCTTATTGGTAGCGGGGGGGCTGGAGACCCAGTACTTC.

This clone was counted at least ten times. This sequence joins TRBV5-6 and TRBJ2-1; D not certain. The CDR3 consists of 14 residues. Trimming removed 4 bases at V and 4 bases at J, with 12 bases between. Per the germline V gene, CDR1 is SGHDT and CDR2 is YYEEEE. DNA of the CDR3: TGTGCCAGCAGCGTAGTAGAAATTTACAATGAGCAGTTCTTC. Encoded protein: CASSVVEIYNEQFF.

The gene calls are TRBV4-2 and TRBJ1-3; D uncertain. V was trimmed by 7 bases and J by 0 bases, leaving 13 bases between them. Germline loops: CDR1 LGHNA, CDR2 YNFKEQ. The length of the CDR3 is 15 residues. The CDR3 region is CASTQGGNSGNTIYF. CDR3 nucleotides: TGTGCCAGCACTCAAGGAGGGAACTCTGGAAACACCATATATTTT.

The gene calls are TRBV7-2 and TRBJ2-2; D might be TRBD2 (5 bases). The CDR3 has 13 amino acids. The germline gives CDR1 SGHTA, CDR2 FQGNSA. The V and J ends lost 8 bases and 1 base respectively, with 8 bases between them. DNA of the CDR3: TGTGCCAGCGGCGCGGGGAACACCGGGGAGCTGTTTTTT. It specifies CASGAGNTGELFF.

The chain employs TRBV29-1 and TRBJ1-1; TRBD1 agrees at 10 bases. CDR3 size: 15 residues. The ends lost 3 bases at V and 4 bases at J; junction bases unmatched: 8. CDR1 is SQVTM, CDR2 ANQGSEA, per germline. The chain's CDR3 is CSVEGQGPASTEAFF. CDR3 nucleotide sequence: TGCAGCGTTGAGGGACAGGGGCCCGCTAGCACTGAAGCTTTCTTT.

The chain is built from TRBV27 and TRBJ1-2; TRBD1 matches at 7 bases. Unmatched junction bases numbered 8, after V lost 6 bases and J lost 7 bases. The CDR3 runs to 13 residues. Germline CDR1 reads MNHEY; CDR2 reads SMNVEV (reference sequence). The CDR3 DNA reads TGTGCCAGCAGCTACCTAAACAGGGGTGGCTACACCTTC. Encoded protein: CASSYLNRGGYTF.

CDR3 loop: CASSLVRNYGYTF. The CDR3, as DNA: TGTGCCAGCAGCTTAGTCCGTAACTATGGCTACACCTTC. This rearrangement joins TRBV7-2 to TRBJ1-2; no firm D call. Germline-derived CDR1 and CDR2 are SGHTA and FQGNSA. The V end lost 1 base, the J end lost 1 base, and 4 bases lay between the germline ends. The CDR3 extends over 13 amino acids. The full variable domain, with the rest looked up from reference TRBV7-2 and TRBJ1-2, is GAGVSQSPSNKVTEKGKDVELRCDPISGHTALYWYRQSLGQGLEFLIYFQGNSAPDKSGLPSDRFSAERTGGSVSTLTIQRTQQEDSAVYLCASSLVRNYGYTFGSGTRLTVV.

J is TRBJ2-1 and V is TRBV11-2; 8 bases are shared with TRBD1. V shed 4 bases and J 3 bases; nucleotides not matched to a gene: 14. The germline CDR1 and CDR2 sequences are SGHAT and FQNNGV. The CDR3 contains 18 residues. CDR3 nucleotide sequence: TGTGCCAGCAGCTCAGCGAAGATGGGACAGGTGAACTACAATGAGCAGTTCTTC. Protein: CASSSAKMGQVNYNEQFF.

The chain couples TRBV7-8 to TRBJ2-7, with 11 bases that match TRBD2. The CDR3 is 15 residues long. J gave up 0 bases and V 5 bases, and 3 bases lay outside the gene matches. The V gene's germline CDR1 is SGHVS and CDR2 FQNEAQ. The CDR3 nucleotides read TGTGCCAGCAGCGTGGGACTAGCGGCCTCCTACGAGCAGTACTTC. Its protein product is CASSVGLAASYEQYF.

J is TRBJ2-7 and V is TRBV5-6; 9 bases map to TRBD2. CDR1 is SGHDT and CDR2 is YYEEEE in the germline V gene. The CDR3 is made up of 14 amino acids. Trimming cost V 1 base and J 2 bases; bases outside gene matches: 1. CDR3 sequence reads: CASSLKRGAYEQYV. CDR3 in DNA: TGTGCCAGCAGCTTGAAGCGGGGGGCCTACGAGCAGTACGTC.

This sequence joins TRBV3-1 (or the pseudogene TRBV3-2) and TRBJ1-4, with 11 bases lining up with TRBD1. CDR3 size: 17 residues. Trimming at V came to 0 bases and at J to 7 bases, leaving 7 bases not matched to a gene. The germline V gene encodes CDR1 LGHDT and CDR2 YNNKEL (reference sequence). CDR3 in DNA: TGTGCCAGCAGCCAAGATGGCCCCGGGACAGGGGGTGAAAAACTGTTTTTT. This sequence encodes CASSQDGPGTGGEKLFF.

The CDR3 is CASSIGLAGGRTNNEQFF. The CDR3 region has the DNA TGTGCCAGTAGTATCGGACTAGCGGGGGGGCGGACCAACAATGAGCAGTTCTTC. The chain joins TRBV19 to TRBJ2-1; 15 bases fit TRBD2. V was pared by 3 bases and J by 5 bases, with 8 bases of the junction left unmatched. Germline V gene data show CDR1 as LNHDA and CDR2 as SQIVND (reference sequence). This CDR3 is 18 amino acids long.